This is a list of T cell receptor beta chains from one sample in a study of blood T cell repertoires in COVID-19. TCRdb keeps only in-frame clones here, not all; method: immunoSEQ multiplex PCR. This repertoire shows 60,000 to 85,000 clones, nearly 80% found once; its top ten account for about 6%. Sequenced sample: peripheral blood. The receptors derive from a woman in her fifties or sixties with acute or convalescent COVID-19. The CDR3 runs from the conserved cysteine through the conserved F or W. Each record gives: J gene, V gene, D gene, clone size, CDR3 DNA, CDR3 protein. D genes are given only for firm matches. Size is omitted from some rows. Given values are once, few, many or a class for expanded clones.

TRBJ1-2,TRBV4-3,TRBD1,.,TGCGCCAGCAGCCAAGATGCAGGGGGGACAGGCTACACCTTC,CASSQDAGGTGYTF
TRBJ1-1,TRBV7-2,.,.,TGTGCCAGCAGCCCCCGGCAGGGTGGAGAAGCTTTCTTT,CASSPRQGGEAFF
TRBJ1-5,TRBV7-2,.,.,TGTGCCAGCAGCTTAGCTCCCACTGTTCAGCCCCAGCATTTT,CASSLAPTVQPQHF
TRBJ2-2,TRBV4-2,.,.,TGTGCCAGCAGCCAAGGGGGACTGGACACCGGGGAGCTGTTTTTT,CASSQGGLDTGELFF
TRBJ1-3,TRBV29-1,.,.,TGCAGCGCTTCGACACCCACCGTCCTCGGAAACACCATATATTTT,CSASTPTVLGNTIYF
TRBJ1-2,TRBV7-2,.,.,TGTGCCAGCAGCGATGCCGGGGGATACTATGGCTACACCTTC,CASSDAGGYYGYTF
TRBJ2-5,TRBV6-1,.,.,TGTGCCAGCAGGGAGCTCGAGACCCAGTACTTC,CASRELETQYF
TRBJ1-2,TRBV2,.,.,TGTGCCAGCAGGATACAGGGATACGATGGCTACACCTTC,CASRIQGYDGYTF
TRBJ2-3,TRBV5-1,TRBD1,.,TGCGCCAGCAGCTTGGGGACAGGGGGCCTGACAGATACGCAGTATTTT,CASSLGTGGLTDTQYF
TRBJ1-2,TRBV28,.,.,TGTGCCAGCAGTACACTAGTGGACTATGGCTACACCTTC,CASSTLVDYGYTF
TRBJ2-1,TRBV18,TRBD1,once,TGTGCCAGCTCACCACAGGGACAGGCACTCTACAATGAGCAGTTCTTC,CASSPQGQALYNEQFF
TRBJ1-6,TRBV5-6,.,.,TGTGCCAGCAGCTTGGGGTACAGCAATTCACCCCTCCACTTT,CASSLGYSNSPLHF
TRBJ2-7,TRBV19,TRBD1,.,TGTGCCAGTAGTGTCGGGGACAGCTCGGGAGAGCAGTACTTC,CASSVGDSSGEQYF
TRBJ1-2,TRBV6-1,.,.,TGTGCCAGCAGTGAAGGCCCTGCAGGCCACACCTATGGCTACACCTTC,CASSEGPAGHTYGYTF
TRBJ2-7,TRBV21-1,.,.,TGTGCCAGCAGCAAACGACAGGGAGCCTACGAGCAGTACTTC,CASSKRQGAYEQYF
TRBJ2-5,TRBV28,TRBD2,.,TGTGCCAGCAGTTGGGGAGGGCTCCGGGAGACCCAGTACTTC,CASSWGGLRETQYF